Listed here are 7 T cell receptor beta chains from one sample, sequenced in a study of PD-1 blockade in classical Hodgkin lymphoma. Each patient relapsed following autologous stem cell transplantation, and prior brentuximab vedotin exposure differed. The data were produced by immunoSEQ multiplex PCR, yet TCRdb's version contains in-frame clones alone and is incomplete. The sample holds about 110,000 clones, 80% to 90% seen once. Sequencing was performed on peripheral blood mononuclear cells (PBMCs), taken before the second cycle of nivolumab. These receptors all come from a human donor with classical Hodgkin lymphoma.

A few counts support this clone. The rearrangement links TRBV6-5 to TRBJ2-2, with 7 nucleotides matching TRBD2. V lost 6 bases to trimming and J lost 10 bases; unmatched junction nucleotides: 5. CDR3 length: 12 amino acids. The V gene's germline CDR1 is MNHEY and CDR2 SVGAGI. In DNA, the CDR3 is TGTGCCAGCAGGGTGGGGGGGATGGAGCTGTTTTTT. It codes for CASRVGGMELFF.

The chain couples TRBV11-1 to TRBJ2-7, with TRBD1 matching over 7 bases. The CDR3 extends over 13 amino acids. V shed 2 bases, J shed 4 bases, and the junction held 2 bases outside the gene matches. CDR1 is SGHAT, CDR2 FQDESV, per germline (reference sequence). The CDR3 DNA follows: TGTGCCAGCAGCTTACGGGACAGTTACGAGCAGTACTTC. The encoded protein is CASSLRDSYEQYF.

The chain employs TRBV6-1 and TRBJ1-1, with D possibly TRBD1 on 5 matching bases. The V end lost 7 bases, the J end lost 0 bases, and 12 bases lay between the germline ends. This CDR3 spans 14 amino acids. Germline CDR1 is MNHNS and CDR2 is SASEGT. CDR3 amino acids: CASIPGPMNTEAFF. The CDR3 coding sequence is TGTGCCAGCATCCCGGGACCCATGAACACTGAAGCTTTCTTT.

The V gene is TRBV7-8, the J gene TRBJ2-2, with D possibly being TRBD1 or TRBD2 (5 bases each). CDR3 length equals 16 residues. The V gene's germline CDR1 is SGHVS and CDR2 FQNEAQ. With 4 bases removed from V and 9 bases from J, the gap between germline ends came to 21 bases. DNA for the CDR3: TGTGCCAGCAGCTCCTCCCGGGTTATCTGGGGACGGGAGCTGTTTTTT. This sequence encodes CASSSSRVIWGRELFF.

This clone was seen more than once but under ten times. This chain joins TRBV11-3 and TRBJ1-3; D remains unclear. The V and J ends lost 5 bases and 0 bases respectively, with 5 bases between them. CDR3 length: 13 residues. Germline CDR1 SGHNT, CDR2 YENEEA. The CDR3 nucleotides read TGTGCCAGCAGCCTGGACTCTGGAAACACCATATATTTT. It codes for CASSLDSGNTIYF.

In this sample, this clone turned up once. The chain links TRBV6-5 to TRBJ1-1; D might be TRBD1 (5 bases). CDR3 size: 14 residues. V dropped 1 base and J dropped 6 bases, with 12 bases sitting between them. The germline V gene has CDR1 MNHEY and CDR2 SVGAGI. In DNA, the CDR3 is TGTGCCAGCAGTTACTTCACCCAAGGGGCTGAAGCTTTCTTT. Its translation: CASSYFTQGAEAFF.

The chain is built from TRBV2 and TRBJ1-1, with D maybe TRBD1 (6 bases). Germline assignment: CDR1 SNHLY and CDR2 FYNNEI. The V end was cut by 10 bases, the J end by 0 bases, with 27 bases between. This CDR3 region has 18 residues. CDR3 residues: CAIEGGGARQKMNTEAFF. In nucleotides, the CDR3 is TGTGCCATCGAAGGGGGTGGGGCCAGGCAGAAGATGAACACTGAAGCTTTCTTT.